A single sample gave rise to the 3 T cell receptor beta chains below, sequenced in a study of untreated major depressive disorder. Here immunoSEQ multiplex PCR was the method, and the copy in TCRdb shows in-frame clones only, minus some. The table records about 21,000 clones, around 92% of them present only once. Sequenced sample: CD4+ T cells from PBMCs. The receptors were sampled from a woman aged 40 to 50 in good health.

The rearrangement links TRBV2 to TRBJ2-7; D not certain. This CDR3 is 11 amino acids long. V was trimmed by 4 bases and J by 4 bases, leaving 5 bases between them. Per the germline V gene, CDR1 is SNHLY and CDR2 is FYNNEI. CDR3 sequence: CASSVPYEQYF. The CDR3 nucleotides read TGTGCCAGCAGTGTCCCTTACGAGCAGTACTTC.

The rearrangement uses TRBV25-1 and TRBJ1-6, with 7 bases fitting TRBD1. This CDR3 has 16 amino acids. The V segment lost 6 bases and the J segment 6 bases; nucleotides outside the gene matches: 11. CDR1 MGHDK and CDR2 SYGVNS come from the germline V gene. Written as DNA, the CDR3 is TGTGCCAGCAGCCGTCCCGGACAGGCCGTTAATTCACCCCTCCACTTT. It is translated as CASSRPGQAVNSPLHF.

The DNA for the CDR3 is TGTGCCATCAGTGAGTCCAAACAGGGGGATACGCAGTATTTT. As protein: CAISESKQGDTQYF. The rearrangement uses TRBV10-3 and TRBJ2-3; TRBD1 agrees at 7 bases. Per the germline V gene, CDR1 is ENHRY and CDR2 is SYGVKD. Trimming cost V 0 bases and J 6 bases; bases outside gene matches: 3. The CDR3 runs to 14 residues.